The 5 T cell receptor beta chains below come from one sample, sequenced in a study of blood T cell repertoires in COVID-19. TCRdb's table, derived via immunoSEQ multiplex PCR, lists solely in-frame clones and lacks some. The sample yields 140,000 to 150,000 clones, roughly 90% seen once. Sequences were obtained from PBMCs or T cells enriched from blood (not recorded which). These receptors came from a young woman with acute COVID-19.

The V and J genes are TRBV30 and TRBJ2-7; D remains unclear. This CDR3 region has 12 residues. Germline V CDR1 and CDR2: GTSNPN, SVGIG (reference sequence). Trimming removed 0 bases at V and 3 bases at J, with 6 bases between. CDR3 nucleotides: TGTGCCTGGAGTGTATCCTACTACGAGCAGTACTTC. Protein: CAWSVSYYEQYF. Together with reference TRBV30 and TRBJ2-7, the CDR3 gives the full variable domain: SQTIHQWPATLVQPVGSPLSLECTVEGTSNPNLYWYRQAAGRGLQLLFYSVGIGQISSEVPQNLSASRPQDRQFILSSKKLLLSDSGFYLCAWSVSYYEQYFGPGTRLTVT.

The chain is built from TRBV28 and TRBJ1-2; D is undetermined. V lost 6 bases, J lost 2 bases, and 4 bases lay in between. The CDR3 sequence is 11 residues long. Germline CDR1 is MDHEN and CDR2 is SYDVKM. CDR3 DNA sequence: TGTGCCAGCAGGGAGAACTATGGCTACACCTTC. This gives the protein CASRENYGYTF.

The CDR3 region has the DNA TGTGCCAGCAGCTTGGCGGGACAACCAGCCTACGAGCAGTACTTC. It codes for CASSLAGQPAYEQYF. The chain links TRBV5-5 to TRBJ2-7; TRBD1 is a possible D gene (6 bases). The V gene lost 0 bases and the J gene lost 2 bases, with 12 bases spanning the gap. The germline V gene encodes CDR1 SGHKS and CDR2 YYEKEE (reference sequence). The CDR3 contains 15 residues.

V is TRBV11-2 and J is TRBJ2-7, with 7 nucleotides matching TRBD1. Trimming cost V 11 bases and J 5 bases; bases outside gene matches: 9. The CDR3 runs to 12 residues. Germline V lookup: CDR1 SGHAT, CDR2 FQNNGV. In nucleotides, the CDR3 is TGTGCCGGGAGAAGAGGGGGCGACGAGCAGTACTTC. This codes for CAGRRGGDEQYF.

The table lists this clone with a count of one. This sequence joins TRBV7-9 and TRBJ1-2; TRBD1 matches 10 bases. The CDR3 totals 18 residues. The V segment lost 5 bases and the J segment 8 bases; nucleotides outside the gene matches: 20. Germline V gives CDR1 SEHNR, CDR2 FQNEAQ (reference sequence). The CDR3 DNA follows: TGTGCCAGCAGCACCGCACCGGGACAGGGGCTCGATGGGCAAGGCTACACCTTC. Its translation: CASSTAPGQGLDGQGYTF.